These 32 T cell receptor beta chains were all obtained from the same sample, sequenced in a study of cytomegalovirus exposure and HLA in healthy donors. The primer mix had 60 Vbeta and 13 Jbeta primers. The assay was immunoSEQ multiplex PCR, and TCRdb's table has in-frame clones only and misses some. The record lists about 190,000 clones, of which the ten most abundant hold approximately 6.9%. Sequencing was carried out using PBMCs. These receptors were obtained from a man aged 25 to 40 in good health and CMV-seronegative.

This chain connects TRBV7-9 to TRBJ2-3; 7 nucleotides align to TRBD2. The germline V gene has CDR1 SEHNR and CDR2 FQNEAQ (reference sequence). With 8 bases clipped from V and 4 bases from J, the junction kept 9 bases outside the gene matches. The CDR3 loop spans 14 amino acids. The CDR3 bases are TGTGCCAGCGGCGATACCGCGGGGGCAGATACGCAGTATTTT. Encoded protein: CASGDTAGADTQYF.

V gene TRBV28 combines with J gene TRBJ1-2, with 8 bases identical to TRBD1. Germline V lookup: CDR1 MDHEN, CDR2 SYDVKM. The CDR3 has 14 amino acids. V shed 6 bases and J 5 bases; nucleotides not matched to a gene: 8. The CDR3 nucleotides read TGTGCCAGCAGAAGTGGACAGGGTGGATATGGCTACACCTTC. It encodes CASRSGQGGYGYTF.

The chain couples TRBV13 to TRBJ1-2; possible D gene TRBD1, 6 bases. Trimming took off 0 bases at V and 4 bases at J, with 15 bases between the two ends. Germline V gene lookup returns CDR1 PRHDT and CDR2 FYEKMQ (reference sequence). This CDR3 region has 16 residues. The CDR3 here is CASSLGRGAGAYGYTF. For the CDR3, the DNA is TGTGCCAGCAGCTTAGGCCGGGGGGCTGGAGCCTATGGCTACACCTTC.

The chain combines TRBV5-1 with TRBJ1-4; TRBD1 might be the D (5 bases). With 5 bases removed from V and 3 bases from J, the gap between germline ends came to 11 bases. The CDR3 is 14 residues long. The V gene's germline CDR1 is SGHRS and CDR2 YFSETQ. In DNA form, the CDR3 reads TGCGCCAGCAGTCGGGGGTCTGCTAATGAAAAACTGTTTTTT. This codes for CASSRGSANEKLFF.

The CDR3 region has the DNA TGTGCCAGCAGCTTTCCCCCCAATGACTGGGGCTACACCTTC. Protein product: CASSFPPNDWGYTF. The V and J genes are TRBV7-2 and TRBJ1-2; D uncertain. Between the trimmed V and J ends, which lost 3 bases and 8 bases, there was a span of 16 bases. Germline V CDR1 and CDR2: SGHTA, FQGNSA. The CDR3 runs 14 residues.

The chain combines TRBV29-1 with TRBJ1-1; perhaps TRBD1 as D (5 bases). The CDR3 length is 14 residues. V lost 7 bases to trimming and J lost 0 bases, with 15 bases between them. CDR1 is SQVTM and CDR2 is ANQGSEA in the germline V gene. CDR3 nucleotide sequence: TGCAGCGCTGCAGGGTATCCGTTGAACACTGAAGCTTTCTTT. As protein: CSAAGYPLNTEAFF.

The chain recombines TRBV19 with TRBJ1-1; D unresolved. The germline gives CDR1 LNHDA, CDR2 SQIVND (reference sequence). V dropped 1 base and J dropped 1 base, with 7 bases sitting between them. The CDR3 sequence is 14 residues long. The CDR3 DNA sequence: TGTGCCAGTAGTATAGGACACCAGAACACTGAAGCTTTCTTT. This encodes CASSIGHQNTEAFF.

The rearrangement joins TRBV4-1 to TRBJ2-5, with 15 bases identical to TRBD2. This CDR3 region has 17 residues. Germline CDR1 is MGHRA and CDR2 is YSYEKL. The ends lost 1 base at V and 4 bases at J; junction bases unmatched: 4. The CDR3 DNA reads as TGCGCCAGCAGCCAAGGGACTAGCGGGGGGGCTTTAGAGACCCAGTACTTC. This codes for CASSQGTSGGALETQYF.

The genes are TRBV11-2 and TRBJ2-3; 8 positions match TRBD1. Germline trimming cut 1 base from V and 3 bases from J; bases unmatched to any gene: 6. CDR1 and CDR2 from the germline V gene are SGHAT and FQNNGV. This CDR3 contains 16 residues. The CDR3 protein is CASSLGFNRGTDTQYF. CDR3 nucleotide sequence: TGTGCCAGCAGCTTAGGGTTCAACAGGGGGACAGATACGCAGTATTTT. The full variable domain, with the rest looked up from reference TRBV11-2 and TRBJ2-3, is EAGVAQSPRYKIIEKRQSVAFWCNPISGHATLYWYQQILGQGPKLLIQFQNNGVVDDSQLPKDRFSAERLKGVDSTLKIQPAKLEDSAVYLCASSLGFNRGTDTQYFGPGTRLTVL.

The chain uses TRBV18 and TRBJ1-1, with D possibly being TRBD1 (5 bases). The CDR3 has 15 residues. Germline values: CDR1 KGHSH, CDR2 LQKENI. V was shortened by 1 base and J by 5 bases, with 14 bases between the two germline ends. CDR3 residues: CASSPLGGEGTEAFF. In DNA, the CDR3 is TGTGCCAGCTCACCACTGGGAGGTGAGGGGACTGAAGCTTTCTTT.

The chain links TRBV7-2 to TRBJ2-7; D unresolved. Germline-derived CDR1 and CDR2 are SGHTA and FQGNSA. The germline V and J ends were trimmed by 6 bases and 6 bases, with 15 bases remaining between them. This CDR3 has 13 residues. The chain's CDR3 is CASSLGLQSEQYF. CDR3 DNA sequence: TGTGCCAGCAGTCTAGGCTTACAAAGCGAGCAGTACTTC.

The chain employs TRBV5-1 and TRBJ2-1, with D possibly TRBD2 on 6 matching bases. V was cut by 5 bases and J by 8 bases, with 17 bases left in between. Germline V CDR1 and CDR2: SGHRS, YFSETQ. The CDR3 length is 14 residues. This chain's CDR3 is CASRARVEGDEQFF. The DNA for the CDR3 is TGCGCCAGCAGGGCCCGCGTGGAGGGCGATGAGCAGTTCTTC. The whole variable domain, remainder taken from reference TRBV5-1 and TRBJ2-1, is KAGVTQTPRYLIKTRGQQVTLSCSPISGHRSVSWYQQTPGQGLQFLFEYFSETQRNKGNFPGRFSGRQFSNSRSEMNVSTLELGDSALYLCASRARVEGDEQFFGPGTRLTVL.

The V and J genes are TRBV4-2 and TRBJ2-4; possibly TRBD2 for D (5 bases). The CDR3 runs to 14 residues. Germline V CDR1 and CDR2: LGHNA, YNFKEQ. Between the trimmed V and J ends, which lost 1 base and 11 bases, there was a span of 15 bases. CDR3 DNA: TGTGCCAGCAGCCAAGGGGTAGCGTTAGGCGTTCAGTACTTC. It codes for CASSQGVALGVQYF.

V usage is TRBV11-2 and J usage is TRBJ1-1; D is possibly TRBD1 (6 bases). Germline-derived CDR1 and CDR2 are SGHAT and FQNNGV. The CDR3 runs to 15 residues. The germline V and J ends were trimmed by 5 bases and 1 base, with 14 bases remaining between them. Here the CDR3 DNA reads TGTGCCAGCAGCCCGTGGGGGCAGACGAACACTGAAGCTTTCTTT. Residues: CASSPWGQTNTEAFF. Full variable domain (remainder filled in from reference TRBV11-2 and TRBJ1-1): EAGVAQSPRYKIIEKRQSVAFWCNPISGHATLYWYQQILGQGPKLLIQFQNNGVVDDSQLPKDRFSAERLKGVDSTLKIQPAKLEDSAVYLCASSPWGQTNTEAFFGQGTRLTVV.

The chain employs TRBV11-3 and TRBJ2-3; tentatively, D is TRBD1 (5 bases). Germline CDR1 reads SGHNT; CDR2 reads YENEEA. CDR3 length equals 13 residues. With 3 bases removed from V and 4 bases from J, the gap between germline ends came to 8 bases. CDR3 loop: CASSFRVPDTQYF. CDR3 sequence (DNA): TGTGCCAGCAGCTTCAGGGTACCAGATACGCAGTATTTT.

The CDR3 sequence: CASSLNRGTTNEKLFF. In nucleotides, the CDR3 is TGCGCCAGCAGCTTGAACAGGGGAACAACTAATGAAAAACTGTTTTTT. The chain uses TRBV5-1 and TRBJ1-4; 7 positions match TRBD1. The CDR3 spans 16 residues. Germline values: CDR1 SGHRS, CDR2 YFSETQ. Germline trimming cut 1 base from V and 0 bases from J; bases unmatched to any gene: 3.

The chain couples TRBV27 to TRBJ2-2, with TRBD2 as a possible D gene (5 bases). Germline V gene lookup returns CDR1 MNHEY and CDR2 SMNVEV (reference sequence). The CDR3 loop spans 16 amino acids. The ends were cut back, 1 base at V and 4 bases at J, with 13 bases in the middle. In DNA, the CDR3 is TGTGCCAGCAGTTTATTGCCGGCGGACTCCACCGGGGAGCTGTTTTTT. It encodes CASSLLPADSTGELFF.

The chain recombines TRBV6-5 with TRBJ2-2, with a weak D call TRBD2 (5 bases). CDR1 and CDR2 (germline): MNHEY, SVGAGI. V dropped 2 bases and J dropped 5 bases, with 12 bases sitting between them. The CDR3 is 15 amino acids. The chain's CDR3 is CASSYGSTRTGELFF. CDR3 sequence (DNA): TGTGCCAGCAGTTACGGGAGCACCAGGACCGGGGAGCTGTTTTTT.

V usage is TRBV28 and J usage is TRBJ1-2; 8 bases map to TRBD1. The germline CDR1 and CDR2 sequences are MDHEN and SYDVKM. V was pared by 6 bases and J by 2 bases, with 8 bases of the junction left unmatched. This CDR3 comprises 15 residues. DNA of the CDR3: TGTGCCAGCAGGCCGACAGGGGTAAGGAACTATGGCTACACCTTC. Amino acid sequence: CASRPTGVRNYGYTF.

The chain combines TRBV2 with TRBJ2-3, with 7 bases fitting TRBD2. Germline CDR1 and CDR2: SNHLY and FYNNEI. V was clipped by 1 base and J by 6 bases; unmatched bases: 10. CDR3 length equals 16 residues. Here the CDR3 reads CASSEGAPLATDTQYF. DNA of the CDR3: TGTGCCAGCAGTGAAGGCGCTCCACTAGCGACGGATACGCAGTATTTT.

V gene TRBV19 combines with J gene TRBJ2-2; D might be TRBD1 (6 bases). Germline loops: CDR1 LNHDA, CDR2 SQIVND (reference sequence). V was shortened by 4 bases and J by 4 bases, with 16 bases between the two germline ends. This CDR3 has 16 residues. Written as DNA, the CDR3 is TGTGCCAGTAGTAGTCCGGCAGGGGCTCCCACCGGGGAGCTGTTTTTT. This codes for CASSSPAGAPTGELFF.

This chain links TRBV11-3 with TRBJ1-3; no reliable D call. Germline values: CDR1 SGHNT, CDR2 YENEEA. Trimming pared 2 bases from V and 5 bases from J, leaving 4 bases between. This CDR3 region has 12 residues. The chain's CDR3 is CASSLNRNTIYF. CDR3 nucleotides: TGTGCCAGCAGCTTAAACAGAAACACCATATATTTT.

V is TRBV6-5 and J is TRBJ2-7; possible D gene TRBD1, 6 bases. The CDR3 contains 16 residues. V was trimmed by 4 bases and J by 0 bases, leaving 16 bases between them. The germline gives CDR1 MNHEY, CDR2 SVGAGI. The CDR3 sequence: CASSFLRGFYSYEQYF. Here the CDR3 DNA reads TGTGCCAGCAGTTTCCTCAGGGGTTTCTACTCCTACGAGCAGTACTTC.

The CDR3 DNA follows: TGTGCCTGGAGTGTTAAGGGGGCAGGGCAGTACTTC. Translating gives CAWSVKGAGQYF. The chain joins TRBV30 to TRBJ2-7, with TRBD1 matching 7 bases. The CDR3 is made up of 12 amino acids. The ends lost 0 bases at V and 9 bases at J; junction bases unmatched: 5. Germline values: CDR1 GTSNPN, CDR2 SVGIG (reference sequence).

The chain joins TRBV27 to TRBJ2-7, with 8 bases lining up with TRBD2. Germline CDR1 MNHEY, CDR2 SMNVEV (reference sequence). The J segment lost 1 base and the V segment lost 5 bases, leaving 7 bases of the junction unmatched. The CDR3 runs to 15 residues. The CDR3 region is CASSPLASGSYEQYF. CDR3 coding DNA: TGTGCCAGCAGTCCGCTGGCTAGCGGGTCCTACGAGCAGTACTTC.

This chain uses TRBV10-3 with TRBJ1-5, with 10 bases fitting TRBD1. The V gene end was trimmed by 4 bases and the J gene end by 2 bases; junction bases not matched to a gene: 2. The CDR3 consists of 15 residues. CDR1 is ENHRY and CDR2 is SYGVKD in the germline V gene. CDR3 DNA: TGTGCCATCAGTGGGGGGACAGGGGGCAATCAGCCCCAGCATTTT. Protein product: CAISGGTGGNQPQHF.

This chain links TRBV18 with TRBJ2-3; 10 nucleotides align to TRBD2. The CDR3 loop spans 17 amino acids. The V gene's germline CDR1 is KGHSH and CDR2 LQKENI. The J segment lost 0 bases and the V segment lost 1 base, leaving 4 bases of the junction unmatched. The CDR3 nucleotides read TGTGCCAGCTCACCACTAGCGGGAGGACACAGCACAGATACGCAGTATTTT. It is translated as CASSPLAGGHSTDTQYF.

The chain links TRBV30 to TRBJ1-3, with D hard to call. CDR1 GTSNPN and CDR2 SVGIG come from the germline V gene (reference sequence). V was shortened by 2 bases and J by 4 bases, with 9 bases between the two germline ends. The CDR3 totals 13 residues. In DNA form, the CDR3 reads TGTGCCTGGAGTTCGGGGTGGGGAAACACCATATATTTT. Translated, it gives CAWSSGWGNTIYF. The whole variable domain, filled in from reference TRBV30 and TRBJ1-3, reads SQTIHQWPATLVQPVGSPLSLECTVEGTSNPNLYWYRQAAGRGLQLLFYSVGIGQISSEVPQNLSASRPQDRQFILSSKKLLLSDSGFYLCAWSSGWGNTIYFGEGSWLTVV.

CDR3 sequence: CASSQGGGGALNNEQFF. CDR3 nucleotides: TGTGCCAGCAGCCAAGGCGGTGGGGGGGCTTTAAACAATGAGCAGTTCTTC. The chain employs TRBV4-2 and TRBJ2-1, with TRBD2 as a possible D gene (7 bases). The length of the CDR3 is 17 residues. V shed 1 base and J shed 5 bases, with 18 bases lying between them. Germline CDR1 is LGHNA and CDR2 is YNFKEQ.

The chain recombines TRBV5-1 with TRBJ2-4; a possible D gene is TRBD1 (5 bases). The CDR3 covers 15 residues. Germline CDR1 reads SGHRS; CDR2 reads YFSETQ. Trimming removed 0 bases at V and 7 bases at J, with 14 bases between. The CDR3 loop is CASSLAGLLQNIQYF. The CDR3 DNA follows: TGCGCCAGCAGCTTGGCAGGGCTTCTTCAGAACATTCAGTACTTC.

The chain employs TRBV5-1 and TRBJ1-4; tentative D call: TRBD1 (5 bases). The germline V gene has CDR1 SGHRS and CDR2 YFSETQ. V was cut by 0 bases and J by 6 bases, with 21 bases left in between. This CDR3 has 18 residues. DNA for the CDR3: TGCGCCAGCAGCTTGGCCCGTTTCTTAGGGAGGGGAGATGAAAAACTGTTTTTT. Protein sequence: CASSLARFLGRGDEKLFF.

CDR3 coding DNA: TGTGCCAGTAGGGCCAGGGAGGGGTCTGAAGCTTTCTTT. It encodes CASRAREGSEAFF. The chain uses TRBV19 and TRBJ1-1; TRBD1 might be the D (5 bases). Germline lookup yields CDR1 LNHDA and CDR2 SQIVND (reference sequence). V lost 6 bases and J 6 bases, leaving 14 bases between the germline ends. The CDR3 is 13 amino acids.